Here is one T cell receptor (beta chain) with its context. Its antigen is still unknown. The data derive from a study of CD8 T cells in ankylosing spondylitis. Broader study findings: In ankylosing spondylitis blood, a motif of roughly eight highly homologous TCR beta variants appeared characteristic. Clones linked to disease were reported to show significant enrichment in matched ankylosing spondylitis synovial fluid.

Molecular-barcoded quantitative 5'-RACE produced these TCR beta libraries. MiXCR, run by TCRdb on the 5' RACE reads, gives a single entry per CDR3 protein. The sample records about 750,000 distinct CDR3 sequences, 15% to 20% being singletons. In germline, CDR1 is SGHRS, CDR2 YFSETQ. Trimming shortened V by 4 bases and J by 1 base, and 10 bases separated the two germline ends. The CDR3 length is 14 residues. Sequencing used blood, either unsorted or a sorted T cell fraction (not recorded which). The sequence came from a male donor with ankylosing spondylitis. V usage is TRBV5-1 and J usage is TRBJ2-3, with D perhaps given as TRBD1 or TRBD2 (5 bases each). This CDR3 is CASSIVGGTDTQYF. DNA of the CDR3: TGCGCCAGCAGCATCGTGGGGGGCACAGATACGCAGTATTTT.